Following are 9 T cell receptor beta chains from one sample sequenced in a study of T cell responses to AZD1222 COVID-19 vaccine. Using immunoSEQ multiplex PCR, the repertoire was profiled, and TCRdb retains in-frame clones only, with some absent. The table records over 100,000 clones, approximately 91% of them present only once. The material sequenced was peripheral blood, taken on day 0 of AZD1222 vaccination. The source of these receptors is an adult in good health.

The V gene is TRBV9, the J gene TRBJ1-5; possibly TRBD1 for D (5 bases). The CDR3 is 15 residues long. Deletions cut 4 bases from V and 2 bases from J, with 13 bases between. The germline CDR1 and CDR2 sequences are SGDLS and YYNGEE. The CDR3 is CASSQGGRGNQPQHF. CDR3 in DNA: TGTGCCAGCAGCCAGGGAGGTAGAGGCAATCAGCCCCAGCATTTT.

The V gene is TRBV28, the J gene TRBJ2-4; TRBD2 agrees at 8 bases. The junction had 8 bases not matched to a gene; V was cut back by 1 base and J by 0 bases. The CDR3 covers 18 residues. From germline, CDR1 is MDHEN and CDR2 SYDVKM. CDR3 sequence reads: CASSLFSWLAGAKNIQYF. CDR3 DNA sequence: TGTGCCAGCAGTTTATTCTCATGGCTAGCGGGAGCCAAAAACATTCAGTACTTC.

This clone was seen just once. The chain has TRBV28 and TRBJ1-2; TRBD1 matches 9 bases. Germline values: CDR1 MDHEN, CDR2 SYDVKM. V lost 6 bases and J lost 4; bases outside the gene matches: 6. CDR3 length: 14 residues. The CDR3 loop reads CASRVTGGPYGYTF. CDR3 DNA: TGTGCCAGCAGGGTCACAGGGGGCCCCTATGGCTACACCTTC.

This clone has a handful of counts. This chain joins TRBV6-5 and TRBJ1-5; D might be TRBD1 (6 bases). There are 12 residues in the CDR3. Germline V gene sequence: CDR1 MNHEY, CDR2 SVGAGI. Trimming took 6 bases from V and 16 from J, leaving 19 bases between them. CDR3 DNA sequence: TGTGCCAGCAGGTATGTCAGGGGCGAGGAACATTTT. Translation gives CASRYVRGEEHF.

This clone was found once. The V and J genes are TRBV10-3 and TRBJ1-5, with D hard to call. Germline loops: CDR1 ENHRY, CDR2 SYGVKD. Trimming shortened V by 2 bases and J by 7 bases, and 12 bases separated the two germline ends. The CDR3 sequence is 14 residues long. The CDR3 protein is CAISEGGSRQPQHF. Here the CDR3 DNA reads TGTGCCATCAGTGAGGGCGGGTCCAGGCAGCCCCAGCATTTT.

The chain joins TRBV19 to TRBJ2-3, with TRBD2 as a possible D gene (6 bases). Germline V gene lookup returns CDR1 LNHDA and CDR2 SQIVND (reference sequence). The germline V and J ends were trimmed by 11 bases and 2 bases, with 17 bases remaining between them. The CDR3 consists of 14 residues. The CDR3, as DNA: TGTGCCGCGTCGGTTAGCGGACCCACAGATACGCAGTATTTT. Its protein product is CAASVSGPTDTQYF.

The genes are TRBV15 and TRBJ1-1; D is possibly TRBD1 (5 bases). Trimming cost V 4 bases and J 4 bases, with 13 bases left between them. CDR3 length equals 14 residues. Germline values: CDR1 LNHNV, CDR2 YYDKDF (reference sequence). The DNA for the CDR3 is TGTGCCACCAGCACCAGGGCCGAGGTCACTGAAGCTTTCTTT. It specifies CATSTRAEVTEAFF.

The V gene is TRBV6-5, the J gene TRBJ1-2, with D perhaps TRBD1 (6 bases). The CDR3 sequence is 15 residues long. Germline loops: CDR1 MNHEY, CDR2 SVGAGI. Trimming took 0 bases from V and 0 from J, leaving 8 bases between them. The CDR3 DNA follows: TGTGCCAGCAGTTACTCCCAGGGGACTAACTATGGCTACACCTTC. Encoded protein: CASSYSQGTNYGYTF.

This clone was seen a handful of times. The chain links TRBV30 to TRBJ1-5, with D unresolved. The CDR3 contains 13 residues. CDR1 and CDR2 from the germline V gene are GTSNPN and SVGIG (reference sequence). Trimming removed 2 bases from V and 3 bases from J, with 8 bases in between. CDR3 loop: CAWSRQDNQPQHF. Written as DNA, the CDR3 is TGTGCCTGGAGTCGGCAAGACAATCAGCCCCAGCATTTT.